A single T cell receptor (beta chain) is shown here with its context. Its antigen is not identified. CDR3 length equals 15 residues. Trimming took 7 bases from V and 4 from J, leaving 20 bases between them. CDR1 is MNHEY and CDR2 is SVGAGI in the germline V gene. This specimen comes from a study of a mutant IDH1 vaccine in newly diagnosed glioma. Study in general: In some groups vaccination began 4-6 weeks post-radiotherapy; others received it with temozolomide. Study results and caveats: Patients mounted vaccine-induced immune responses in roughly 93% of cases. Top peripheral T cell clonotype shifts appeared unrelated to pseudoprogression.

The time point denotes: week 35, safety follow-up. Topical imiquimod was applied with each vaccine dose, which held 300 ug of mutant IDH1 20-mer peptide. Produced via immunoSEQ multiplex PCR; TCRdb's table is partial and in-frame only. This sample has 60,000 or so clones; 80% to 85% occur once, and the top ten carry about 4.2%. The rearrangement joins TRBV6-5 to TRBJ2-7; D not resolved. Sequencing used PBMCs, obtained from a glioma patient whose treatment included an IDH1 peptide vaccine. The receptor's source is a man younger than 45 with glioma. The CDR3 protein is CASITLDGVDYEQYF. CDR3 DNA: TGTGCCAGCATCACGCTGGATGGGGTAGATTACGAGCAGTACTTC.